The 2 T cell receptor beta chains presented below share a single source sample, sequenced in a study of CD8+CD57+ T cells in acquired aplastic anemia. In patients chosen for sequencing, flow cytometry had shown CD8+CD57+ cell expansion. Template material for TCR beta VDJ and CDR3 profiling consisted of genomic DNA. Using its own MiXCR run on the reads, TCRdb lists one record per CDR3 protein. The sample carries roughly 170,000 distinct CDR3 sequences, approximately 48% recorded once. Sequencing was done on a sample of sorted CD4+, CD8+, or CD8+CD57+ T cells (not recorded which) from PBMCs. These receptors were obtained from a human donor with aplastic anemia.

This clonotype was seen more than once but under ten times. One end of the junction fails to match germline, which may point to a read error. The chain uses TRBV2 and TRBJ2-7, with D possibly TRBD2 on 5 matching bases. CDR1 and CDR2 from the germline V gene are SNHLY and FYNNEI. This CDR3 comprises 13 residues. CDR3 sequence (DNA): TGTGCCATCAGTCGAGCTAGCCACTACGAGCAGTACTTC. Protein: CAISRASHYEQYF.

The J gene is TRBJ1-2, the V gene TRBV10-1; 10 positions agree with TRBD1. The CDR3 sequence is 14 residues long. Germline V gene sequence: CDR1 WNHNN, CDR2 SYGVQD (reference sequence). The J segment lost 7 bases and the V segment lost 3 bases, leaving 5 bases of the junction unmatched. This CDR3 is CASSDRGTGAGYTF. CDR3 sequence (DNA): TGCGCCAGCAGTGACAGGGGGACAGGGGCTGGCTACACCTTC.